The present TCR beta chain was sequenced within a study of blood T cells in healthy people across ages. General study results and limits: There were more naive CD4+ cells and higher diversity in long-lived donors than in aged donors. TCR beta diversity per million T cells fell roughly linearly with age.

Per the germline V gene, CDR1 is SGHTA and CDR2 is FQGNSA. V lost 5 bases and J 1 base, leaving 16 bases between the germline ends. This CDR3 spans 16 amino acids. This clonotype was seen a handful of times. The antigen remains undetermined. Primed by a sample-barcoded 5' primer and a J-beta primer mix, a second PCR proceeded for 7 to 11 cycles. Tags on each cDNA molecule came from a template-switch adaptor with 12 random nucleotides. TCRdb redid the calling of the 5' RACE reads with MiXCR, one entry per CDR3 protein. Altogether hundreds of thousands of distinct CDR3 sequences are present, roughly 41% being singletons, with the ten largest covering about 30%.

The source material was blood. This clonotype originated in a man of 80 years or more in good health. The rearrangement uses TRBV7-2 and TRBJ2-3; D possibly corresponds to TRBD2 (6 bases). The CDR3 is CASSTNPGLRTDTQYF. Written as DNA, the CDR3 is TGTGCCAGCAGCACCAATCCGGGACTCCGCACAGATACGCAGTATTTT.